This TCR beta chain was sequenced for a study of glioma-infiltrating T cells after dendritic cell vaccination. Study details: Samples are from glioblastoma patients in Phase I and II dendritic cell vaccine trials.

Up to about 2 ug genomic DNA was used for TCRB CDR3 amplification. Amplification used 60 V beta primers and 13 J beta primers. Using immunoSEQ multiplex PCR, the repertoire was profiled, and TCRdb retains in-frame clones only, with some absent. The table includes roughly 100,000 clones, approximately 80% detected once. V lost 4 bases, J lost 7 bases, and 22 bases lay in between. Looked up from germline, CDR1 is SQVTM and CDR2 is ANQGSEA. The CDR3 length is 15 residues. This chain uses TRBV29-1 with TRBJ1-2; perhaps TRBD1 as D (5 bases). The origin of this receptor is a human donor with glioblastoma. The starting material was blood, obtained before dendritic cell vaccination. CDR3 sequence: CSVATPPRGGGGYTF. CDR3 bases: TGCAGCGTTGCAACCCCCCCCCGTGGGGGGGGTGGCTACACCTTC.